The entry below describes one T cell receptor beta chain. This clonotype has a count of ten or more. The antigen it binds to is not known. There are no base qualities to consult, and no much larger clone falls within one base. The data belong to a study of regulatory T cells in long-lasting Graves disease (dated by TCRdb to about 2021). With respect to the entire study: Persistent Graves' disease was defined as antithyroid drug treatment for over 5 years with persistently positive TSH receptor autoantibodies. This study used TCR sequencing and RNA sequencing of peripheral blood to compare persistent Graves' disease patients against newly diagnosed Graves' disease patients. The study was registered as a clinical trial and conducted in China. A total of around 35 samples underwent TCR sequencing: some 13 from persistent and about 20 from newly diagnosed Graves' disease patients. Persistent Graves' disease patients in the clinical cohort had taken antithyroid drugs for 9 to 11 years on average. Results and caveats for the whole study, not just this receptor: Patients with persistent disease shared more public clonotypes (about 2,900) than newly diagnosed patients did (966). Persistent disease showed preferential use of TRBV28, TRBJ1-2 and TRBJ2-5, whereas newly diagnosed disease favored TRBV20-1 and TRBJ2-1. Sequencing and analysis were restricted to the TCR beta chain. Compared with newly diagnosed patients, patients with persistent Graves' disease had lower TCR Shannon entropy and fewer highly expanded clones, which suggests clonal expansion. As a limitation, the authors acknowledged that the small sample size may reduce accuracy. Because the primary lesion, thyroid tissue, could not be accessed, the study looked at peripheral blood alone.

The library relied on multiplex PCR. Sequenced on an Illumina HiSeq 4000. To build TCR beta libraries, CDR3 regions were amplified by Arm-PCR using iRepertoire HTBI primers. Gel purification was performed on PCR products prior to sequencing. The published analysis was carried out like this. Gene usage analysis of CDR3 amino acid clonotypes used the roughly 62 TRBV and about 15 TRBJ segments found across samples. COPE and FqMerger were used to merge filtered high-quality paired reads into contigs. BLAST was used to align contigs to IMGT TRBV, TRBD and TRBJ reference genes, with CDR3 defined following IMGT. Any clonotype with a frequency above 0.1% was classified as a highly expanded clone. Repertoire diversity was measured by Shannon entropy, and V-J evenness by the Gini coefficient. A clonotype found in more than one individual was treated as public. In-frame beta chains were kept once TCRdb had trimmed the public reads at Q25 with fastp and called clones with MiXCR. Every distinct CDR3 protein forms one entry, paired with its most common genes and DNA. The V and J calls, along with clone size, are taken from TCRdb and not from the paper's own processing. The table for this sample lists over 350,000 distinct CDR3 sequences; under 25% of them were counted only once. The ten biggest clones cover roughly 20% of the sample.

The label giving this sample's time point can be read as: persistent/refractory GD, antithyroid drugs over 5 years with positive TRAb. RNA was extracted from PBMCs in TRIzol for both TCR sequencing and RNA sequencing. The diagnosis of Graves' disease followed American Thyroid Association guidelines. Patients for the study were recruited at an endocrinology department in Xi'an, China. Each patient gave 7.5 to 10 milliliters of peripheral blood, collected in an EDTA anticoagulant tube. Ficoll Paque Plus density gradient separation was used to isolate PBMCs, and no further T cell sorting was performed. An Agilent 2100 Bioanalyzer and agarose gel were used to check RNA quality, and a NanoDrop 2000 was used to measure RNA concentration. The CDR3 goes from the cysteine to the phenylalanine over 14 residues. Only CDR3 DNA is held: 42 bases, read in frame from base 1. CDR1 MNHEY and CDR2 SVGEGT were looked up in the germline V gene. Compared with germline, V lacks 4 bases and J lacks 4 bases; bases without a gene match: 7.

The rearranged segments are TRBV6-2 or TRBV6-3 and TRBJ2-7; TRBD1 agrees with 7 junctional bases. The sample in question was peripheral blood mononuclear cells (PBMCs), obtained when the disease was refractory, from a patient treated with antithyroid drugs. This receptor was taken from a female donor with Graves disease. The DNA reads as follows: TGTGCCAGCAGTTCTCCGGGACAGAATTACGAGCAGTACTTC. This encodes CASSSPGQNYEQYF.